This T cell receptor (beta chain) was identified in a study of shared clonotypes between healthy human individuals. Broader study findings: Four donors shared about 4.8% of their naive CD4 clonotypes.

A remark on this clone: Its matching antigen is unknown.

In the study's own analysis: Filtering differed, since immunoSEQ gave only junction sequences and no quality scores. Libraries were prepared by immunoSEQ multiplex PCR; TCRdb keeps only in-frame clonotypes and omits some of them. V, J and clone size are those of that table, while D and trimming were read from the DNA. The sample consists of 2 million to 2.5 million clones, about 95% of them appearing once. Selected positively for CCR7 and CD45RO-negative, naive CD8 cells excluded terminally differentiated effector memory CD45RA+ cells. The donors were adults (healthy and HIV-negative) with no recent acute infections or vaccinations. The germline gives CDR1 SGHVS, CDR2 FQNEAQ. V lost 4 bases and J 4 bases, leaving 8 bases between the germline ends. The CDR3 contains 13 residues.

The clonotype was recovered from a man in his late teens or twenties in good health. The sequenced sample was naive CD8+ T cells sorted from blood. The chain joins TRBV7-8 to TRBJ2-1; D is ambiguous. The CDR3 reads CASSSSEYNEQFF. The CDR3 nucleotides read TGTGCCAGCAGCTCCTCTGAGTACAATGAGCAGTTCTTC.